This T cell receptor (beta chain) was profiled in a study of CD8 T cells in ankylosing spondylitis. General observations from the study: Peripheral blood held disease-linked clones only at relatively low frequency, and these were CD8+. From matched ankylosing spondylitis synovial fluid, disease-linked clones were reportedly recovered at significantly enriched levels. Apparently characteristic of ankylosing spondylitis blood was a TCR beta motif (fewer than ten highly homologous variants).

Trimming left V 1 base short and J 4 bases short, with 11 bases between. The CDR3 has 15 amino acids. 5'-RACE, quantitative and with molecular barcodes, yielded the TCR beta libraries. Each CDR3 protein gets one entry after TCRdb re-called the 5' RACE reads with MiXCR. Here the sample spans 750,000 to 850,000 distinct CDR3 sequences, 10% to 15% being singletons. In its sample, this clonotype was seen many times. What it binds is not known. V and J are TRBV12-3 or TRBV12-4 and TRBJ2-1; TRBD2 is a possible D gene (6 bases). The sequencing sample was made of blood, either unsorted or a sorted T cell fraction (not recorded which). This receptor was obtained from a male donor with ankylosing spondylitis. CDR3 residues: CASSLDWDLYNEQFF. The CDR3 nucleotides read TGTGCCAGCAGTTTAGATTGGGACTTATACAATGAGCAGTTCTTC.